The T cell receptor beta chain described here comes from a study of blood T cells in healthy people across ages. A J-beta primer mix and a sample-barcoded 5' primer were used in a second PCR of roughly 7 to 12 cycles. One entry per CDR3 protein results from TCRdb running MiXCR on the 5' RACE reads. This repertoire shows hundreds of thousands of distinct CDR3 sequences, roughly 21% found once; its top ten account for roughly 3.7%. The CDR3 length is 20 residues. V was cut by 0 bases and J by 6 bases, with 27 bases left in between. CDR1 is SNHLY and CDR2 is FYNNEI in the germline V gene. The origin of this receptor is a man in his 70s in good health. Specimen: blood. The chain carries TRBV2 and TRBJ2-1; TRBD1 or TRBD2 may be the D gene (7 bases each). Here the CDR3 reads CASSEAGQEESLAVFNEQFF. Here the CDR3 DNA reads TGTGCCAGCAGTGAAGCTGGACAGGAAGAGAGTCTAGCGGTGTTCAATGAGCAGTTCTTC.